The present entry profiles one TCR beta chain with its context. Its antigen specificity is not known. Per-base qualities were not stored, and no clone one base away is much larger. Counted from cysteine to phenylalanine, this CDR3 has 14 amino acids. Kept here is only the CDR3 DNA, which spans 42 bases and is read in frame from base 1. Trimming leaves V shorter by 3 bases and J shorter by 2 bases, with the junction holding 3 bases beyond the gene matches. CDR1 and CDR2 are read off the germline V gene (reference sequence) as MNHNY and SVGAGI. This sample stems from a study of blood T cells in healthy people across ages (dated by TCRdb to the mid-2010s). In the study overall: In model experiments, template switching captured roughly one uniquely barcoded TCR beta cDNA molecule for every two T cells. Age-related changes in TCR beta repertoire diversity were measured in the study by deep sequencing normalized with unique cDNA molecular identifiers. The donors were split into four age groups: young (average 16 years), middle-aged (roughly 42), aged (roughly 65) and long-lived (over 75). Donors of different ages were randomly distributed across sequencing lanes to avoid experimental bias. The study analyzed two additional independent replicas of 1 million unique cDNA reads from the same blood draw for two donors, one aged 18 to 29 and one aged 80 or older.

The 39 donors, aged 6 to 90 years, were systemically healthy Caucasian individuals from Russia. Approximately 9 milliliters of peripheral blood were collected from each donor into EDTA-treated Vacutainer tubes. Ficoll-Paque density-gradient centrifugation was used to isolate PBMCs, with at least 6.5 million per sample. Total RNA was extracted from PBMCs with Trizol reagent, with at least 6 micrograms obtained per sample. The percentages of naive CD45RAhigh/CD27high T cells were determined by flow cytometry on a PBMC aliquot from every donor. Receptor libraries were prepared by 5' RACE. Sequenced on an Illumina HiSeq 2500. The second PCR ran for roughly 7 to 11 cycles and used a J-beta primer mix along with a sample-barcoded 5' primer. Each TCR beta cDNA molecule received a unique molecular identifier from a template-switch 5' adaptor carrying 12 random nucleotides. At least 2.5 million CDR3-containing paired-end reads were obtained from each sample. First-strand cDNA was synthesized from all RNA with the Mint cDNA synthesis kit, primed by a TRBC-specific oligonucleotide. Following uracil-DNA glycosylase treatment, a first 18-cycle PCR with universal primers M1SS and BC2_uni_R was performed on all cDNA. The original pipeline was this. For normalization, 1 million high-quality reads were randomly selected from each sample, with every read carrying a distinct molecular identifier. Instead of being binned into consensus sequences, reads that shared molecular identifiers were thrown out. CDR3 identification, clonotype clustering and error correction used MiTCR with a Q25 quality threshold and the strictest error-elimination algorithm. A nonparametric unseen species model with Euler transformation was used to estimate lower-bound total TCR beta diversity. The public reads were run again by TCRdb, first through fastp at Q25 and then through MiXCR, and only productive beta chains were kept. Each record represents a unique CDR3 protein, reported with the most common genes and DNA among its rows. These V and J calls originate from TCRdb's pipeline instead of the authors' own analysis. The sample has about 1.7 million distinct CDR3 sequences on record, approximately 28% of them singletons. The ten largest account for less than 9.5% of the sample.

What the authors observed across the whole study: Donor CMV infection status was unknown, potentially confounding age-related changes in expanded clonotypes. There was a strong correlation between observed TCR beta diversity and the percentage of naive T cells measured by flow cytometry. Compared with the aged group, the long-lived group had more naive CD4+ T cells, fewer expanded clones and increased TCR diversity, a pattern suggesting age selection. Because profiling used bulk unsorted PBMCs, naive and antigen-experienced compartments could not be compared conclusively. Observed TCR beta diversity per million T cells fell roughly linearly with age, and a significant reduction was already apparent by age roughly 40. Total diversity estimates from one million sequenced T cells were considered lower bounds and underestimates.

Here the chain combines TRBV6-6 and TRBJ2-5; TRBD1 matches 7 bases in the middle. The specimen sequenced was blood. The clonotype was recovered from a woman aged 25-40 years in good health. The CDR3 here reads CASSYRRGQETQYF. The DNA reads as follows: TGTGCCAGCAGTTATCGCAGGGGGCAAGAGACCCAGTACTTC.